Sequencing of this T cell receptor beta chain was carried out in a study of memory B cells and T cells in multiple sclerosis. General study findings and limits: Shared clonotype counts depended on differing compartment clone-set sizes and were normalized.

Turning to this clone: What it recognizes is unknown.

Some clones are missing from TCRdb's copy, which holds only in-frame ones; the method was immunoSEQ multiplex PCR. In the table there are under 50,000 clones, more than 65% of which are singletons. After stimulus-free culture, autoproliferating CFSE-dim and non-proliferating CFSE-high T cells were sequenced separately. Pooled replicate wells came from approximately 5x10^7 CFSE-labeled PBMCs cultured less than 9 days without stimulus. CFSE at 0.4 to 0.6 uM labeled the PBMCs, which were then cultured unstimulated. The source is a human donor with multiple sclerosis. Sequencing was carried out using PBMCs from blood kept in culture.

Here the CDR3 DNA reads TGCGCCAGCAGCTTCAGCGTGGATCAGCCCCAGCATTTT. Protein product: CASSFSVDQPQHF. The chain couples TRBV5-1 to TRBJ1-5, with D hard to call. V lost 2 bases to trimming and J lost 5 bases, with 8 bases between them. Per the germline V gene, CDR1 is SGHRS and CDR2 is YFSETQ. This CDR3 spans 13 amino acids. Full variable domain (rest looked up from reference TRBV5-1 and TRBJ1-5): KAGVTQTPRYLIKTRGQQVTLSCSPISGHRSVSWYQQTPGQGLQFLFEYFSETQRNKGNFPGRFSGRQFSNSRSEMNVSTLELGDSALYLCASSFSVDQPQHFGDGTRLSIL.